This record concerns one T cell receptor beta chain sequence. The V end lost 5 bases, the J end lost 0 bases, and 12 bases lay between the germline ends. Germline CDR1 reads SGHTA; CDR2 reads FQGTGA. The CDR3 runs to 15 residues. The entry originates in a study of blood T cell repertoires in COVID-19. Generated by immunoSEQ multiplex PCR, the TCRdb table keeps only in-frame clones and is missing some. The sample has about 230,000 clones, 80% to 90% seen once. The genes are TRBV7-3 and TRBJ2-3; maybe TRBD1 (5 bases). The sequencing input was PBMCs or T cells enriched from blood (not recorded which). This receptor was identified in a woman between 45 and 65 years old in a cohort exposed to, infected with or recovered from COVID-19 (not recorded which). CDR3 sequence: CASSLRAGSTDTQYF. In DNA form, the CDR3 reads TGTGCCAGCAGCCTACGGGCAGGGAGCACAGATACGCAGTATTTT.